These T cell receptor beta chains were read from a single sample in a study of cytomegalovirus exposure and HLA in healthy donors. Libraries were prepared by immunoSEQ multiplex PCR; TCRdb keeps only in-frame clonotypes and omits some of them. This table holds roughly 93,000 clones, about three quarters found once. Material for sequencing was PBMCs. These receptors were collected from a human donor in good health. CDR3s include the opening cysteine and the closing phenylalanine or tryptophan. Fields, in order: V gene, J gene, D gene, clone size, CDR3 DNA, CDR3 protein. A D gene is named only where the DNA matches it firmly. Only some rows state a clone size, as once, few, many or a class for expanded clones.

V: TRBV7-2
J: TRBJ1-1
D: TRBD1
size: -
DNA: TGTGCCAGCAGCGAACAGGGGGCGAACACTGAAGCTTTCTTT
CDR3: CASSEQGANTEAFF

V: TRBV7-9
J: TRBJ1-1
D: TRBD1
size: -
DNA: TGTGCCAGCAGCGACTACAGGGGCACGAACACTGAAGCTTTCTTT
CDR3: CASSDYRGTNTEAFF

V: TRBV19
J: TRBJ1-1
D: -
size: -
DNA: TGTGCCAGTACCAAGTATACGCCCGGCCGGGAGAAAGCTTTCTTT
CDR3: CASTKYTPGREKAFF

V: TRBV6-5
J: TRBJ1-1
D: -
size: -
DNA: TGTGCCAGCAGTACAAGAGGACAGCCGAACACTGAAGCTTTCTTT
CDR3: CASSTRGQPNTEAFF

V: TRBV10-2
J: TRBJ2-7
D: TRBD1
size: -
DNA: TGCGCCAGCAGTGAGCTGACAGGGGCCTACGAGCAGTACTTC
CDR3: CASSELTGAYEQYF

V: TRBV11-2
J: TRBJ2-5
D: TRBD1
size: once
DNA: TGTGCCAGCAGCCCTAGGACAGGGGGGAAAGAGACCCAGTACTTC
CDR3: CASSPRTGGKETQYF

V: TRBV6-1
J: TRBJ1-2
D: -
size: -
DNA: TGTGCCAGCAGTGAACAGGGAAACTATGGCTACACCTTC
CDR3: CASSEQGNYGYTF

V: TRBV27
J: TRBJ2-1
D: -
size: -
DNA: TGTGCCAGCAGTTTATTTGGGGACACCGGGTCCAATGAGCAGTTCTTC
CDR3: CASSLFGDTGSNEQFF

V: TRBV19
J: TRBJ2-7
D: TRBD1
size: -
DNA: TGTGCCAGTACTCGGGACAGGCTGGGCGAGCAGTACTTC
CDR3: CASTRDRLGEQYF

V: TRBV13
J: TRBJ2-7
D: -
size: -
DNA: TGTGCCAGCAGCGGCGAGAGGGCGCGGTCCTACGAGCAGTACTTC
CDR3: CASSGERARSYEQYF

V: TRBV4-3
J: TRBJ1-3
D: TRBD1
size: many
DNA: TGCGCCAGCAGCCATGAACTGCCCGACAGGGGGCAAGGAAACACCATATATTTT
CDR3: CASSHELPDRGQGNTIYF

V: TRBV25-1
J: TRBJ2-7
D: TRBD1
size: -
DNA: TGTGCCAGCAGAGGGACAGGGGGTTCCTACGAGCAGTACTTC
CDR3: CASRGTGGSYEQYF

V: TRBV7-9
J: TRBJ1-5
D: -
size: -
DNA: TGTGCCAGCAGCTTAGGCCAGTTGAATCAGCCCCAGCATTTT
CDR3: CASSLGQLNQPQHF

V: TRBV5-1
J: TRBJ2-4
D: -
size: -
DNA: TGCGCCAGCAGCCCCCAGACCAATAAGGGGTTGGTAAGGGACATTCAGTACTTC
CDR3: CASSPQTNKGLVRDIQYF

V: TRBV5-1
J: TRBJ2-1
D: -
size: -
DNA: TGCGCCAGCAGCCCTGGTGGAGGGGACAATGAGCAGTTCTTC
CDR3: CASSPGGGDNEQFF

V: TRBV4-3
J: TRBJ1-2
D: -
size: -
DNA: TGCGCCAGCAGCCACGCTGGGGCGGAACATAATGGCTACACCTTC
CDR3: CASSHAGAEHNGYTF

V: TRBV6-1
J: TRBJ2-3
D: TRBD2
size: -
DNA: TGTGCCAGCCTCCGGCGGGGAGGGGCAGATACGCAGTATTTT
CDR3: CASLRRGGADTQYF

V: TRBV18
J: TRBJ2-1
D: -
size: once
DNA: TGTGCCAGCTCCCCGACTAGGGCCTCAAATGAGCAGTTCTTC
CDR3: CASSPTRASNEQFF

V: TRBV6-6
J: TRBJ2-3
D: -
size: -
DNA: TGTGCCAGCAGTTACGCCCTATCAGATACGCAGTATTTT
CDR3: CASSYALSDTQYF

V: TRBV5-1
J: TRBJ2-1
D: TRBD2
size: few
DNA: TGCGCCAGCAGCTTGTCCGGGACTACCAATGAGCAGTTCTTC
CDR3: CASSLSGTTNEQFF

V: TRBV11-2
J: TRBJ2-3
D: TRBD2
size: -
DNA: TGTGCCAGCAGCTTAGCGGGAGGTGCAGATACGCAGTATTTT
CDR3: CASSLAGGADTQYF

V: TRBV25-1
J: TRBJ1-2
D: -
size: -
DNA: TGTGCCAGCAGTGAAACTTGGACAGATGGCTACACCTTC
CDR3: CASSETWTDGYTF